The clone carrying this T cell receptor beta chain has only a few counts. What it binds is unknown. TCRdb used MiXCR to reprocess the reads, holding one entry per CDR3 protein. There are around 750,000 distinct CDR3 sequences in the sample; around a third occur only once, and around 11% lies in the top ten. V shed 4 bases and J 2 bases; nucleotides not matched to a gene: 7. The germline V gene has CDR1 SEHNR and CDR2 FQNEAQ (reference sequence). This CDR3 is 15 amino acids long. The data were taken from a study of T cell repertoires in cytomegalovirus infection. The rearrangement links TRBV7-9 to TRBJ2-7; 8 nucleotides match TRBD1. Specimen: cultured CD8+ T cells from PBMCs, collected from culture after CMV antigen stimulation. The TCR originated in a human donor in good health (CMV status not recorded). Some clones in this sample may be carry-over from other donors' samples. In nucleotides, the CDR3 is TGTGCCAGCAGCTCCACGGGACAGGTTGCCTACGAGCAGTACTTC. This translates into CASSSTGQVAYEQYF.